These 32 T cell receptor beta chains came from one sample sequenced in a study of blood T cell repertoires in COVID-19. The protocol was immunoSEQ multiplex PCR, while the TCRdb copy is restricted to in-frame clones and leaves out a portion. Of roughly 100,000 clones in the sample, more than 90% were seen once. The sequencing input was peripheral blood. These receptor sequences come from a woman aged 45-59 years with COVID-19, enrolled during active disease.

The chain links TRBV6-5 to TRBJ2-1; TRBD2 is a possible D gene (6 bases). The CDR3 totals 15 residues. V was trimmed by 7 bases and J by 6 bases, leaving 19 bases between them. Germline values: CDR1 MNHEY, CDR2 SVGAGI. CDR3 coding DNA: TGTGCCAGCACCCTAGGGCTCGGGGGAGCCAATGAGCAGTTCTTC. Its translation: CASTLGLGGANEQFF.

This chain connects TRBV5-1 to TRBJ2-7; 7 positions match TRBD1. From germline, CDR1 is SGHRS and CDR2 YFSETQ. V was clipped by 0 bases and J by 5 bases; unmatched bases: 8. The CDR3 contains 15 residues. This CDR3 reads CASSLEVRGRNEQYF. The CDR3 nucleotides are TGCGCCAGCAGCTTGGAGGTGAGGGGGCGGAACGAGCAGTACTTC.

The V and J genes are TRBV19 and TRBJ1-6, with 9 bases matching TRBD1. The ends lost 3 bases at V and 11 bases at J; junction bases unmatched: 5. This CDR3 region has 14 residues. Germline CDR1 LNHDA, CDR2 SQIVND (reference sequence). CDR3 region: CASSIGTGFAPLHF. CDR3 in DNA: TGTGCCAGTAGTATTGGGACAGGGTTTGCACCCCTCCACTTT.

The chain is built from TRBV28 and TRBJ1-3, with 8 bases matching TRBD1. Germline V CDR1 and CDR2: MDHEN, SYDVKM. The V segment lost 7 bases and the J segment 4 bases; nucleotides outside the gene matches: 18. This CDR3 spans 18 amino acids. The CDR3 reads CASMDQVGQGGTGNTIYF. The CDR3 DNA sequence: TGTGCCAGCATGGACCAGGTCGGACAGGGTGGCACAGGAAACACCATATATTTT.

CDR3 in amino acids: CASSLQGNADTQYF. DNA for the CDR3: TGTGCCAGCAGTCTCCAGGGTAACGCAGATACGCAGTATTTT. V is TRBV27 and J is TRBJ2-3; maybe TRBD1 (5 bases). The CDR3 consists of 14 residues. V was clipped by 5 bases and J by 4 bases, with 13 bases between them. Germline V gives CDR1 MNHEY, CDR2 SMNVEV (reference sequence).

The rearrangement joins TRBV2 to TRBJ2-7; 7 nucleotides align to TRBD1. The V and J ends lost 7 bases and 2 bases, in that order; junction bases with no gene match: 5. Germline V gives CDR1 SNHLY, CDR2 FYNNEI. The CDR3 consists of 13 residues. The CDR3 here is CASTRGQTYEQYF. For the CDR3, the DNA is TGTGCCAGCACAAGGGGGCAGACCTACGAGCAGTACTTC.

V gene TRBV5-1 combines with J gene TRBJ2-3; 9 bases fit TRBD2. Trimming removed 2 bases from V and 2 bases from J; junction bases left unmatched: 3. The V gene's germline CDR1 is SGHRS and CDR2 YFSETQ. This CDR3 is built from 15 residues. This CDR3 is CASSFSGGYTDTQYF. In nucleotides, the CDR3 is TGCGCCAGCAGCTTTAGCGGGGGATACACAGATACGCAGTATTTT.

The J gene is TRBJ1-2, the V gene TRBV10-3; D is ambiguous. V was cut by 4 bases and J by 8 bases, with 11 bases left in between. Looked up from germline, CDR1 is ENHRY and CDR2 is SYGVKD. The CDR3 is 12 residues long. This CDR3 is CAISGTLLGYTF. In DNA, the CDR3 is TGTGCCATCAGTGGGACTCTCCTGGGCTACACCTTC.

A word on this clone: The same CDR3 arises from other DNA sequences in this sample as well. This chain links TRBV5-4 with TRBJ1-5, with D tentatively TRBD1 (6 bases). Germline V lookup: CDR1 SGHNT, CDR2 YYREEE (reference sequence). Trimming shortened V by 2 bases and J by 7 bases, and 13 bases separated the two germline ends. This CDR3 has 14 amino acids. The CDR3 nucleotides read TGTGCCAGCAGCTTACAGGGTTCCAACCAGCCCCAGCATTTT. Amino acids: CASSLQGSNQPQHF. Full variable domain (remainder filled in from reference TRBV5-4 and TRBJ1-5): ETGVTQSPTHLIKTRGQQVTLRCSSQSGHNTVSWYQQALGQGPQFIFQYYREEENGRGNFPPRFSGLQFPNYSSELNVNALELDDSALYLCASSLQGSNQPQHFGDGTRLSIL.

CDR3 nucleotides: TGTGCCAGCAGTTACTCCAGTGGCAGAAATAATTCACCCCTCCACTTT. Translated, it gives CASSYSSGRNNSPLHF. V gene TRBV6-6 combines with J gene TRBJ1-6; D remains unclear. This CDR3 region has 16 residues. Germline CDR1 reads MNHNY; CDR2 reads SVGAGI (reference sequence). The ends were cut back, 0 bases at V and 5 bases at J, with 11 bases in the middle.

The V and J genes are TRBV2 and TRBJ2-3, with TRBD2 as a possible D gene (5 bases). Germline V lookup: CDR1 SNHLY, CDR2 FYNNEI. There are 16 residues in the CDR3. The V end was cut by 4 bases, the J end by 5 bases, with 19 bases between. Here the CDR3 reads CASSVPRPGKGDTQYF. In DNA form, the CDR3 reads TGTGCCAGCAGTGTCCCGAGGCCGGGGAAGGGAGATACGCAGTATTTT.

V is TRBV4-1 and J is TRBJ1-5; no definite D call. The length of the CDR3 is 16 residues. CDR1 and CDR2 from the germline V gene are MGHRA and YSYEKL. V gave up 4 bases and J gave up 1 base, with 14 bases separating them. DNA for the CDR3: TGCGCCAGCAGCCCTGTTGAGGGTATGAGCAATCAGCCCCAGCATTTT. Its protein product is CASSPVEGMSNQPQHF.

The chain uses TRBV6-1 and TRBJ2-3, with TRBD2 matching 11 bases. The CDR3 loop spans 13 amino acids. Germline V gene sequence: CDR1 MNHNS, CDR2 SASEGT. The V gene end was trimmed by 2 bases and the J gene end by 9 bases; junction bases not matched to a gene: 1. The CDR3 sequence: CASSELAGGTQYF. CDR3 DNA sequence: TGTGCCAGCAGTGAACTAGCGGGGGGAACGCAGTATTTT.

This sequence joins TRBV10-2 and TRBJ1-2, with D perhaps TRBD1 (5 bases). This CDR3 spans 12 amino acids. V was pared by 8 bases and J by 6 bases, with 13 bases between. CDR1 and CDR2 (germline): WSHSY, SAAADI. CDR3 nucleotide sequence: TGCGCCAGCGGTCGCAGGGAGGATGGCTACACCTTC. The encoded protein is CASGRREDGYTF.

The CDR3 here is CASSGDREYRGANEKLFF. In nucleotides, the CDR3 is TGTGCCAGCAGCGGGGACAGGGAGTACCGCGGGGCTAATGAAAAACTGTTTTTT. V and J are TRBV3-1 (or the pseudogene TRBV3-2) and TRBJ1-4; 9 nucleotides match TRBD1. The germline V gene encodes CDR1 LGHDT and CDR2 YNNKEL (reference sequence). V was clipped by 5 bases and J by 3 bases; unmatched bases: 13. This CDR3 has 18 residues.

The chain recombines TRBV11-3 with TRBJ2-5; 8 bases are shared with TRBD1. Germline values: CDR1 SGHNT, CDR2 YENEEA. Trimming at V came to 1 base and at J to 3 bases, leaving 7 bases not matched to a gene. This CDR3 spans 16 amino acids. The CDR3: CASSLGTGSPKETQYF. The CDR3 DNA follows: TGTGCCAGCAGCTTAGGGACAGGGAGCCCTAAAGAGACCCAGTACTTC.

CDR3 DNA sequence: TGTGCCAGCAGTTCGGGACTCGCGAACACCGGGGAGCTGTTTTTT. Encoded protein: CASSSGLANTGELFF. This rearrangement joins TRBV6-5 to TRBJ2-2; D may be TRBD2 (6 bases). This CDR3 comprises 15 residues. Trimming removed 4 bases from V and 0 bases from J, with 9 bases in between. The germline V gene has CDR1 MNHEY and CDR2 SVGAGI.

This clone is a singleton in its sample. This sequence joins TRBV19 and TRBJ1-1; no reliable D call. The CDR3 runs to 13 residues. Trimming pared 4 bases from V and 2 bases from J, leaving 8 bases between. The germline CDR1 and CDR2 sequences are LNHDA and SQIVND (reference sequence). CDR3 amino acids: CASSTPPNTEAFF. As DNA, the CDR3 is TGTGCCAGTAGTACCCCTCCCAACACTGAAGCTTTCTTT.

This chain joins TRBV5-1 and TRBJ2-3; D not certain. There are 15 residues in the CDR3. The germline gives CDR1 SGHRS, CDR2 YFSETQ. Trimming left V 3 bases short and J 1 base short, with 12 bases between. The CDR3 nucleotides are TGCGCCAGCAGCTATCCCCGGGTTGGCACAGATACGCAGTATTTT. It yields the protein CASSYPRVGTDTQYF.

For the CDR3, the DNA is TGTGCCAGCAGCTTAGAAGCGGGGGGTCCCTATAGAGAGCAGTTCTTC. It yields the protein CASSLEAGGPYREQFF. The chain has TRBV11-2 and TRBJ2-1; 9 nucleotides match TRBD2. The ends lost 0 bases at V and 10 bases at J; junction bases unmatched: 10. CDR3 length: 16 residues. Germline values: CDR1 SGHAT, CDR2 FQNNGV.

In this sample, this clone turned up once. V gene TRBV3-1 (or the pseudogene TRBV3-2) combines with J gene TRBJ2-5, with D maybe TRBD2 (6 bases). Germline CDR1 and CDR2: LGHDT and YNNKEL (reference sequence). This CDR3 spans 16 amino acids. With 4 bases removed from V and 6 bases from J, the gap between germline ends came to 21 bases. CDR3 coding DNA: TGTGCCAGCAGCCCAACGGGAGCAGGAGGGAAGAAGACCCAGTACTTC. Translation gives CASSPTGAGGKKTQYF.

The rearrangement joins TRBV5-1 to TRBJ2-7, with unresolved D. V was cut by 1 base and J by 1 base, with 3 bases left in between. Germline lookup yields CDR1 SGHRS and CDR2 YFSETQ. This CDR3 comprises 12 residues. CDR3 protein: CASSLPSYEQYF. CDR3 DNA sequence: TGCGCCAGCAGCTTGCCGTCCTACGAGCAGTACTTC.

V is TRBV11-2 and J is TRBJ1-2, with 9 bases aligning to TRBD1. The V segment lost 3 bases and the J segment 1 base; nucleotides outside the gene matches: 15. Per germline, CDR1 SGHAT and CDR2 FQNNGV. The CDR3 runs to 19 residues. CDR3 protein: CASSFEPGTGYEGNYGYTF. The CDR3 nucleotides are TGTGCCAGCAGCTTCGAACCCGGGACAGGGTACGAGGGTAACTATGGCTACACCTTC. Full variable domain (rest looked up from reference TRBV11-2 and TRBJ1-2): EAGVAQSPRYKIIEKRQSVAFWCNPISGHATLYWYQQILGQGPKLLIQFQNNGVVDDSQLPKDRFSAERLKGVDSTLKIQPAKLEDSAVYLCASSFEPGTGYEGNYGYTFGSGTRLTVV.

This rearrangement joins TRBV5-6 to TRBJ1-2; the D is unclear. The germline V and J ends were trimmed by 0 bases and 0 bases, with 21 bases remaining between them. Germline V gene sequence: CDR1 SGHDT, CDR2 YYEEEE. There are 19 residues in the CDR3. The CDR3 sequence is CASSLVGARSLSPNYGYTF. CDR3 DNA sequence: TGTGCCAGCAGCTTGGTCGGAGCCAGATCGCTGTCGCCTAACTATGGCTACACCTTC.

V usage is TRBV18 and J usage is TRBJ2-1, with 7 bases aligning to TRBD2. The trim removed 6 bases at V and 0 bases at J, leaving 5 bases unmatched. The germline V gene has CDR1 KGHSH and CDR2 LQKENI. There are 15 residues in the CDR3. DNA for the CDR3: TGTGCCAGCTCGGGAGGGTTAGGCTCCTACAATGAGCAGTTCTTC. Protein: CASSGGLGSYNEQFF.

The chain recombines TRBV7-9 with TRBJ2-7, with a weak D call TRBD1 (6 bases). Trimming took off 5 bases at V and 4 bases at J, with 21 bases between the two ends. The CDR3 totals 16 residues. Germline values: CDR1 SEHNR, CDR2 FQNEAQ (reference sequence). The DNA for the CDR3 is TGTGCCAGCAGCGCGACAGGACCGGGTGGGAAATACGAGCAGTACTTC. This codes for CASSATGPGGKYEQYF.

The chain links TRBV7-8 to TRBJ2-3; D is unclear. This CDR3 has 17 residues. Trimming shortened V by 3 bases and J by 0 bases, and 16 bases separated the two germline ends. Germline CDR1 is SGHVS and CDR2 is FQNEAQ. The CDR3 DNA reads as TGTGCCAGCAGCTTGGTGGGCTGGGTTCCAAGCACAGATACGCAGTATTTT. The encoded protein is CASSLVGWVPSTDTQYF.

The V and J genes are TRBV15 and TRBJ1-3, with D tentatively TRBD1 (5 bases). The CDR3 loop spans 15 amino acids. The germline V and J ends were trimmed by 0 bases and 0 bases, with 6 bases remaining between them. Germline V lookup: CDR1 LNHNV, CDR2 YYDKDF (reference sequence). The chain's CDR3 is CATSRDRGSGNTIYF. CDR3 coding DNA: TGTGCCACCAGCAGAGATAGGGGCTCTGGAAACACCATATATTTT.

The genes are TRBV28 and TRBJ2-7, with TRBD2 as a possible D gene (5 bases). CDR3 size: 13 residues. Germline CDR1 and CDR2: MDHEN and SYDVKM. V gave up 5 bases and J gave up 9 bases, with 17 bases separating them. CDR3 sequence: CASSPLEERRQYV. The CDR3 region has the DNA TGTGCCAGCAGTCCTTTAGAGGAGCGGCGGCAGTACGTC.

This rearrangement joins TRBV5-1 to TRBJ1-6, with TRBD1 identical over 8 bases. The CDR3 has 14 residues. Germline V gives CDR1 SGHRS, CDR2 YFSETQ. V dropped 1 base and J dropped 9; count of bases not matched to a gene: 3. The CDR3 protein is CASSLQGAISPLHF. CDR3 bases: TGCGCCAGCAGCTTGCAGGGGGCCATTTCACCCCTCCACTTT.

The chain joins TRBV11-3 to TRBJ1-1, with 7 nucleotides matching TRBD1. Germline trimming cut 0 bases from V and 1 base from J; bases unmatched to any gene: 5. The CDR3 is made up of 16 amino acids. CDR1 is SGHNT, CDR2 YENEEA, per germline. The CDR3 nucleotides read TGTGCCAGCAGCTTAGATGACTGGACAGGGAACACTGAAGCTTTCTTT. It translates to CASSLDDWTGNTEAFF.

The V call is TRBV11-2, the J call TRBJ2-1, with 9 positions matching TRBD2. V was pared by 1 base and J by 7 bases, with 8 bases of the junction left unmatched. The CDR3 loop spans 16 amino acids. The germline gives CDR1 SGHAT, CDR2 FQNNGV. The CDR3 loop reads CASSLGSSGGLNEQFF. CDR3 nucleotide sequence: TGTGCCAGCAGCTTAGGTAGTAGCGGGGGACTTAATGAGCAGTTCTTC. Supplemented by reference TRBV11-2 and TRBJ2-1, the full variable domain reads EAGVAQSPRYKIIEKRQSVAFWCNPISGHATLYWYQQILGQGPKLLIQFQNNGVVDDSQLPKDRFSAERLKGVDSTLKIQPAKLEDSAVYLCASSLGSSGGLNEQFFGPGTRLTVL.